These 31 T cell receptor beta chains share one sample of origin, sequenced in a study of T-cell memory formation after mild COVID-19. MiXCR, applied by TCRdb to the 5' RACE reads, yields one record per CDR3 protein. The sample records 210,000 or so distinct CDR3 sequences, around 27% being singletons. What was sequenced was PBMCs or a T cell subset sorted from them (not recorded which). Receptors originate from an adult woman who had mild COVID-19 (a few samples of this study predate the infection). Cell type and time point are not known.

This clonotype has a handful of counts. CDR3 sequence (DNA): TGTGCCAGCAGCTTTGGAACCGGGAGCGGGAGAGGTCAAGAGACCCAGTACTTC. Protein sequence: CASSFGTGSGRGQETQYF. The V gene is TRBV5-6, the J gene TRBJ2-5, with 8 bases that match TRBD2. Germline V gene data show CDR1 as SGHDT and CDR2 as YYEEEE. J was trimmed by 2 bases and V by 2 bases; bases with no gene match: 14. CDR3 length equals 18 residues.

This clonotype was counted only a few times. The V call is TRBV13, the J call TRBJ2-1; D remains unclear. The CDR3 extends over 15 amino acids. The V gene's germline CDR1 is PRHDT and CDR2 FYEKMQ (reference sequence). V lost 0 bases and J 0 bases, leaving 6 bases between the germline ends. CDR3 DNA: TGTGCCAGCAGCTTAGGCGTCCGCTCCTACAATGAGCAGTTCTTC. Protein: CASSLGVRSYNEQFF.

The rearrangement uses TRBV6-4 and TRBJ2-3, with D tentatively TRBD1 or TRBD2 (6 bases each). Germline V lookup: CDR1 MRHNA, CDR2 SNTAGT. This CDR3 is built from 14 residues. The ends were cut back, 2 bases at V and 6 bases at J, with 12 bases in the middle. In nucleotides, the CDR3 is TGTGCCAGCAGTGACGGGGGGCGCAGGGATACGCAGTATTTT. It is translated as CASSDGGRRDTQYF.

This chain joins TRBV6-2 or TRBV6-3 and TRBJ2-7; no definite D call. The CDR3 totals 13 residues. Germline V gives CDR1 MNHEY, CDR2 SVGEGT. V lost 6 bases to trimming and J lost 3 bases, with 12 bases between them. DNA of the CDR3: TGTGCCAGCAGAATAGGACCCCGCTACGAGCAGTACTTC. This sequence encodes CASRIGPRYEQYF.

V is TRBV24-1 and J is TRBJ2-1, with no clear D. Deletions cut 2 bases from V and 9 bases from J, with 10 bases between. CDR3 length equals 13 residues. CDR1 and CDR2 from the germline V gene are KGHDR and SFDVKD. DNA of the CDR3: TGTGCCACCAGTGATTACAATCCGGGTGAGCAGTTCTTC. Its protein is CATSDYNPGEQFF.

The gene calls are TRBV30 and TRBJ2-7; 7 nucleotides match TRBD1. Germline CDR1 reads GTSNPN; CDR2 reads SVGIG (reference sequence). This CDR3 comprises 14 residues. V trimming: 0 bases; J trimming: 3 bases; junction bases outside the gene matches: 5. CDR3 coding DNA: TGTGCCTGGAGTGTGGACAGGAGCTTCTACGAGCAGTACTTC. This encodes CAWSVDRSFYEQYF. The variable domain in full, completed from reference TRBV30 and TRBJ2-7, reads SQTIHQWPATLVQPVGSPLSLECTVEGTSNPNLYWYRQAAGRGLQLLFYSVGIGQISSEVPQNLSASRPQDRQFILSSKKLLLSDSGFYLCAWSVDRSFYEQYFGPGTRLTVT.

There are a few counts of this clonotype. The rearrangement uses TRBV5-1 and TRBJ1-2, with a possible D match to TRBD1 (6 bases). Germline loops: CDR1 SGHRS, CDR2 YFSETQ. Trimming stripped 4 bases from V and 2 bases from J, with 15 bases between. This CDR3 is built from 15 residues. CDR3 DNA sequence: TGCGCCAGCAGCATCGGACAGAGGGGCAACTATGGCTACACCTTC. Translating it yields CASSIGQRGNYGYTF. The full variable domain, with the rest looked up from reference TRBV5-1 and TRBJ1-2, is KAGVTQTPRYLIKTRGQQVTLSCSPISGHRSVSWYQQTPGQGLQFLFEYFSETQRNKGNFPGRFSGRQFSNSRSEMNVSTLELGDSALYLCASSIGQRGNYGYTFGSGTRLTVV.

This clonotype was picked up a small number of times. The chain carries TRBV29-1 and TRBJ2-2; 14 bases are a match to TRBD2. Germline V CDR1 and CDR2: SQVTM, ANQGSEA. The CDR3 runs 16 residues. Trimming removed 5 bases from V and 3 bases from J; junction bases left unmatched: 5. This CDR3 reads CSVSGLAGVYTGELFF. For the CDR3, the DNA is TGCAGCGTTTCGGGACTAGCGGGAGTGTACACCGGGGAGCTGTTTTTT.

CDR3: CAWSVKKGTYNEQFF. Written as DNA, the CDR3 is TGTGCCTGGAGTGTAAAGAAGGGTACCTACAATGAGCAGTTCTTC. This sequence joins TRBV30 and TRBJ2-1; no definite D call. Germline V gene sequence: CDR1 GTSNPN, CDR2 SVGIG (reference sequence). This CDR3 is built from 15 residues. The V end lost 0 bases, the J end lost 2 bases, and 11 bases lay between the germline ends.

V gene TRBV25-1 combines with J gene TRBJ2-1; D possibly corresponds to TRBD1 (5 bases). With 2 bases removed from V and 2 bases from J, the gap between germline ends came to 13 bases. Germline CDR1 MGHDK, CDR2 SYGVNS. The CDR3 is made up of 16 amino acids. This CDR3 is CASSEEVRAAYNEQFF. The CDR3 region has the DNA TGTGCCAGCAGTGAAGAGGTCAGGGCGGCCTACAATGAGCAGTTCTTC.

This clonotype came up many times. The chain links TRBV12-3 or TRBV12-4 to TRBJ2-7; TRBD2 might be the D (6 bases). V was pared by 0 bases and J by 3 bases, with 9 bases between. The CDR3 runs 14 residues. CDR3 in DNA: TGTGCCAGCAGTTTAGCGGGCGGGGACTACGAGCAGTACTTC. Translation: CASSLAGGDYEQYF.

The chain recombines TRBV5-6 with TRBJ2-7, with 8 bases identical to TRBD1. CDR1 is SGHDT and CDR2 is YYEEEE in the germline V gene. This CDR3 spans 15 amino acids. J was trimmed by 4 bases and V by 4 bases; bases with no gene match: 10. The CDR3, as DNA: TGTGCCAGCAGCGAAGTGCAGGGGGCGCTTTACGAGCAGTACTTC. It translates to CASSEVQGALYEQYF.

V gene TRBV5-4 combines with J gene TRBJ2-7; the match to TRBD1 covers 9 bases. This CDR3 has 12 amino acids. Germline loops: CDR1 SGHNT, CDR2 YYREEE (reference sequence). Unmatched junction bases numbered 10, after V lost 8 bases and J lost 10 bases. The CDR3: CASSMDRGSQYF. CDR3 DNA sequence: TGTGCCAGTTCGATGGACAGGGGATCCCAGTACTTC.

This clonotype was counted a few times. The gene calls are TRBV20-1 and TRBJ2-4; maybe TRBD1 (5 bases). CDR3 length: 15 amino acids. V shed 6 bases and J shed 0 bases, with 15 bases lying between them. CDR1 is DFQATT and CDR2 is SNEGSKA in the germline V gene (reference sequence). The DNA of the CDR3 is TGCAGTGCGCTTGGACAAAAACTAGCCAAAAACATTCAGTACTTC. Translating it yields CSALGQKLAKNIQYF.

This clonotype has a count of ten or more. The chain is built from TRBV9 and TRBJ2-1; TRBD2 agrees at 10 bases. V was pared by 3 bases and J by 4 bases, with 7 bases of the junction left unmatched. In germline, CDR1 is SGDLS, CDR2 YYNGEE. The CDR3 extends over 16 amino acids. CDR3 bases: TGTGCCAGCAGCGCCGGACTAGCGGTTTGGTACAATGAGCAGTTCTTC. This translates into CASSAGLAVWYNEQFF.

This clonotype has a single count. This chain links TRBV12-5 with TRBJ2-1; unclear D gene. V lost 6 bases and J lost 6, with 18 bases in between. The V gene's germline CDR1 is LGHNT and CDR2 FRNRAP. The CDR3 extends over 15 amino acids. This chain's CDR3 is CASGPNSALSNEQFF. As DNA, the CDR3 is TGTGCTAGTGGCCCCAACTCGGCCCTCTCCAATGAGCAGTTCTTC.

This clonotype has more than one count but fewer than ten. The chain recombines TRBV20-1 with TRBJ1-2, with TRBD1 matching over 7 bases. CDR3 length equals 15 residues. Per the germline V gene, CDR1 is DFQATT and CDR2 is SNEGSKA (reference sequence). After removal of 3 bases from V and 4 bases from J, the junction contained 11 bases not matched to a gene. In DNA form, the CDR3 reads TGCAGTGCTAGTCCGCGGGACAGCACCTTCTATGGCTACACCTTC. Its translation is CSASPRDSTFYGYTF.

The chain carries TRBV7-2 and TRBJ2-1; D is perhaps TRBD2 (6 bases). CDR3 length: 20 amino acids. The V end was cut by 3 bases, the J end by 9 bases, with 33 bases between. Germline assignment: CDR1 SGHTA and CDR2 FQGNSA. CDR3 in DNA: TGTGCCAGCAGCTTCCCGAACGATGCGGGGTCCTCTGGTTGGGCGGGTGAGCAGTTCTTC. Residues: CASSFPNDAGSSGWAGEQFF.

The chain joins TRBV20-1 to TRBJ1-1, with D unclear. The germline V and J ends were trimmed by 1 base and 4 bases, with 10 bases remaining between them. Germline V gene sequence: CDR1 DFQATT, CDR2 SNEGSKA (reference sequence). This CDR3 is 13 amino acids long. The CDR3 DNA reads as TGCAGTGCTAGAGTACATCGGCGCACTGAAGCTTTCTTT. Translating it yields CSARVHRRTEAFF.

V and J are TRBV9 and TRBJ2-1; a possible D gene is TRBD2 (5 bases). V lost 1 base and J 9 bases, leaving 11 bases between the germline ends. The germline gives CDR1 SGDLS, CDR2 YYNGEE. The CDR3 spans 13 residues. CDR3 residues: CASSVSQGSEQFF. In DNA form, the CDR3 reads TGTGCCAGCAGCGTAAGTCAAGGGAGTGAGCAGTTCTTC.

The gene calls are TRBV4-1 and TRBJ2-7; possible D gene TRBD1, 7 bases. The germline V and J ends were trimmed by 1 base and 5 bases, with 18 bases remaining between them. The CDR3 consists of 16 residues. Germline V gene sequence: CDR1 MGHRA, CDR2 YSYEKL. CDR3 region: CASSQAVQGGIDEQYF. The CDR3 coding sequence is TGCGCCAGCAGCCAAGCAGTGCAGGGGGGAATCGACGAGCAGTACTTC.

This clonotype was counted only a few times. V is TRBV12-3 or TRBV12-4 and J is TRBJ1-1, with D maybe TRBD1 (6 bases). Trimming took 1 base from V and 1 from J, leaving 7 bases between them. The CDR3 contains 14 residues. CDR3 sequence reads: CASSLDRANTEAFF. CDR3 in DNA: TGTGCCAGCAGTTTAGACAGGGCGAACACTGAAGCTTTCTTT.

This sequence joins TRBV6-6 and TRBJ1-2; D may be TRBD1 (5 bases). Germline CDR1 reads MNHNY; CDR2 reads SVGAGI (reference sequence). The CDR3 has 13 residues. V lost 6 bases and J lost 8, with 16 bases in between. Here the CDR3 reads CASRQDSPGGYTF. The DNA for the CDR3 is TGTGCCAGCAGGCAAGACAGCCCTGGGGGCTACACCTTC.

The CDR3 DNA follows: TGTGCCAGCAGCACCGGGACCAGCAATGAGCAGTTCTTC. Translated: CASSTGTSNEQFF. The genes are TRBV7-3 and TRBJ2-1; D may match TRBD1 or TRBD2 (5 bases each). Germline-derived CDR1 and CDR2 are SGHTA and FQGTGA. The CDR3 spans 13 residues. The V end was cut by 5 bases, the J end by 6 bases, with 11 bases between.

The genes are TRBV5-1 and TRBJ1-4, with TRBD1 matching over 8 bases. Germline values: CDR1 SGHRS, CDR2 YFSETQ. V was clipped by 2 bases and J by 6 bases; unmatched bases: 3. The CDR3 length is 14 residues. The CDR3: CASSFQTGDEKLFF. In nucleotides, the CDR3 is TGCGCCAGCAGCTTCCAGACAGGGGATGAAAAACTGTTTTTT.

The chain carries TRBV6-1 and TRBJ1-1; D is possibly TRBD1 (6 bases). The CDR3 consists of 16 residues. The V gene's germline CDR1 is MNHNS and CDR2 SASEGT. V was shortened by 7 bases and J by 5 bases, with 23 bases between the two germline ends. CDR3 sequence: CASIPPGARGSTEAFF. The CDR3 coding sequence is TGTGCCAGCATACCCCCCGGTGCCAGGGGAAGTACTGAAGCTTTCTTT.

This clonotype occurred many times. At one of its ends the junction is not consistent with the germline gene, which may arise from a read error. The CDR3 sequence: CASSQGETQYF. In DNA, the CDR3 is TGCGCCAGCAGCCAAGGGGAGACCCAGTACTTC. The rearrangement links TRBV3-1 to TRBJ2-5; D gene ambiguous. The CDR3 extends over 11 amino acids. Germline V gene data show CDR1 as LGHDT and CDR2 as YNNKEL (reference sequence).

This chain joins TRBV7-9 and TRBJ2-3; TRBD2 matches 12 bases. The CDR3 contains 16 residues. V was clipped by 5 bases and J by 7 bases; unmatched bases: 10. Per germline, CDR1 SEHNR and CDR2 FQNEAQ (reference sequence). CDR3 DNA sequence: TGTGCCAGCAGCCCGCCGGGACTAGCGGGTGGATATACGCAGTATTTT. Its protein product is CASSPPGLAGGYTQYF.

The genes are TRBV5-1 and TRBJ2-1; weak D call: TRBD2 (5 bases). This CDR3 comprises 15 residues. Germline CDR1 and CDR2: SGHRS and YFSETQ. Trimming shortened V by 4 bases and J by 3 bases, and 14 bases separated the two germline ends. The CDR3 DNA reads as TGCGCCAGCAGCCCATTTTCGGGGAGCTACAATGAGCAGTTCTTC. Translating it yields CASSPFSGSYNEQFF.

The table lists this clonotype with a few counts. The rearrangement uses TRBV12-3 or TRBV12-4 and TRBJ2-7; 8 nucleotides agree with TRBD1. The CDR3 is made up of 15 amino acids. J was trimmed by 0 bases and V by 6 bases; bases with no gene match: 7. The DNA for the CDR3 is TGTGCCAGCAGCCTTGGACAGGGTCGCTCCTACGAGCAGTACTTC. Protein sequence: CASSLGQGRSYEQYF.

This clonotype has only a few counts. The chain links TRBV7-8 to TRBJ2-1, with unresolved D. The V gene lost 0 bases and the J gene lost 5 bases, with 8 bases spanning the gap. The germline V gene encodes CDR1 SGHVS and CDR2 FQNEAQ. CDR3 length equals 14 residues. CDR3 nucleotides: TGTGCCAGCAGCTTAGCCGACGCCCACAATGAGCAGTTCTTC. Protein product: CASSLADAHNEQFF.